This is a list of T cell receptor beta chains from one sample in a study of cytomegalovirus exposure and HLA in healthy donors. Generated by immunoSEQ multiplex PCR, the TCRdb table keeps only in-frame clones and is missing some. The data show about 150,000 clones, around 81% seen once. Sequencing was done on a sample of PBMCs. The receptors come from a man in his forties or fifties in good health and CMV-seronegative. Both conserved end residues are part of each CDR3. D genes are given only for firm matches. Size is stated for part of the rows, as once, few or many counts, or as a class when the clone is expanded.

TRBV2	-	few	TRBJ2-5	CASSVGETRETQYF	TGTGCCAGCAGTGTTGGTGAGACTAGAGAGACCCAGTACTTC
TRBV7-9	-	-	TRBJ2-5	CASSSGTEGYETQYF	TGTGCCAGCAGCTCAGGAACAGAGGGTTACGAGACCCAGTACTTC
TRBV25-1	TRBD1	few	TRBJ1-2	CASSDHGQGVRGYTF	TGTGCCAGCAGTGACCACGGACAGGGGGTACGTGGCTACACCTTC
TRBV14	-	-	TRBJ1-1	CASRQYMNTEAFF	TGTGCCAGTCGACAGTACATGAACACTGAAGCTTTCTTT
TRBV30	-	-	TRBJ1-5	CAWGTGQWQPQHF	TGTGCCTGGGGTACAGGGCAGTGGCAGCCCCAGCATTTT
TRBV9	-	-	TRBJ2-1	CASNVLGGAYNEQFF	TGTGCCAGCAACGTTTTGGGGGGAGCGTACAATGAGCAGTTCTTC
TRBV7-3	-	once	TRBJ2-3	CASSSSGTLTDTQYF	TGTGCCAGCAGCTCATCCGGGACTCTCACAGATACGCAGTATTTT
TRBV9	-	-	TRBJ2-7	CASSERRTESIYEQYF	TGTGCCAGCAGCGAACGGAGGACAGAATCTATCTACGAGCAGTACTTC
TRBV5-4	TRBD2	-	TRBJ2-1	CASSLLASGRNEQFF	TGTGCCAGCAGCTTGTTGGCTAGCGGGCGGAATGAGCAGTTCTTC
TRBV5-1	-	-	TRBJ2-7	CASSPQTLSYEQYF	TGCGCCAGCAGCCCCCAGACACTTTCCTACGAGCAGTACTTC
TRBV6-6	-	-	TRBJ2-5	CASSRQETQYF	TGTGCCAGCAGTCGTCAAGAGACCCAGTACTTC
TRBV5-8	TRBD1	once	TRBJ1-2	CASAVQGIYGYTF	TGTGCCAGCGCAGTACAGGGGATCTATGGCTACACCTTC
TRBV9	-	-	TRBJ2-7	CASSPGHNEQYF	TGTGCCAGCAGCCCCGGACATAACGAGCAGTACTTC
TRBV6-1	-	few	TRBJ1-1	CASSALEGRTEAFF	TGTGCCAGCAGCGCGCTGGAGGGAAGGACTGAAGCTTTCTTT
TRBV14	-	few	TRBJ2-2	CASSMIQGPPSNTGELFF	TGTGCCAGCAGTATGATACAGGGACCACCATCTAACACCGGGGAGCTGTTTTTT
TRBV5-6	-	-	TRBJ1-1	CASSLGGGGHTEAFF	TGTGCCAGCAGCTTGGGCGGGGGAGGGCACACTGAAGCTTTCTTT
TRBV5-1	-	-	TRBJ2-7	CASSLRPPRAEQYF	TGCGCCAGCAGCTTACGGCCCCCGAGGGCCGAGCAGTACTTC
TRBV28	TRBD1	-	TRBJ1-2	CASSLLRGRGNYGYTF	TGTGCCAGCAGTTTGCTGAGGGGGCGGGGTAACTATGGCTACACCTTC
TRBV28	-	-	TRBJ2-5	CASSPDRYQETQYF	TGTGCCAGCAGCCCTGACAGGTACCAAGAGACCCAGTACTTC
TRBV4-2	TRBD2	once	TRBJ2-2	CASSQGDLAGGSTGELFF	TGTGCCAGCAGCCAAGGGGACCTAGCGGGAGGAAGCACCGGGGAGCTGTTTTTT
TRBV18	-	-	TRBJ1-1	CASSPLGQNTEAFF	TGTGCCAGCTCACCCCTCGGACAGAACACTGAAGCTTTCTTT
TRBV10-3	-	-	TRBJ2-7	CAISGGDSAYEQYF	TGTGCCATCAGTGGGGGCGACAGCGCCTACGAGCAGTACTTC
TRBV30	-	few	TRBJ2-1	CAWNQGHNEQFF	TGTGCCTGGAATCAGGGTCACAATGAGCAGTTCTTC
TRBV20-1	-	once	TRBJ1-1	CSALDTVAFF	TGCAGTGCTCTGGACACCGTAGCTTTCTTT
TRBV5-1	TRBD2	once	TRBJ2-1	CASSSLGTSGSDEQFF	TGCGCCAGCAGCTCTCTCGGGACTAGCGGGAGTGATGAGCAGTTCTTC
TRBV9	TRBD2	-	TRBJ2-1	CASSDWTSGYNEQFF	TGTGCCAGCAGCGACTGGACTAGCGGCTACAATGAGCAGTTCTTC
TRBV5-4	TRBD2	-	TRBJ2-2	CASSQNRLAGTAGELFF	TGTGCCAGCAGCCAAAACCGACTAGCGGGAACGGCCGGGGAGCTGTTTTTT
TRBV5-1	-	-	TRBJ1-1	CASSLVAGMNTEAFF	TGCGCCAGCAGCTTGGTCGCAGGAATGAACACTGAAGCTTTCTTT
TRBV28	TRBD1	-	TRBJ1-3	CASSTPDRGRNTIYF	TGTGCCAGCAGTACCCCAGACAGGGGTCGGAACACCATATATTTT
TRBV5-6	-	-	TRBJ1-4	CASSFREGDEKLFF	TGTGCCAGCAGCTTTCGGGAGGGTGATGAAAAACTGTTTTTT
TRBV13	-	once	TRBJ2-1	CASSLWGGAVAYNEQFF	TGTGCCAGCAGCTTATGGGGGGGGGCGGTTGCCTACAATGAGCAGTTCTTC
TRBV2	-	few	TRBJ2-1	CASSEKRSSYNEQFF	TGTGCCAGCAGTGAAAAGCGGAGCTCCTACAATGAGCAGTTCTTC
TRBV7-9	TRBD2	-	TRBJ2-7	CASTLDQGGVYF	TGTGCCAGCACCTTGGATCAGGGAGGGGTGTACTTC
TRBV4-1	TRBD2	-	TRBJ2-5	CASSHPTSGLQETQYF	TGCGCCAGCAGTCACCCAACTAGCGGACTCCAAGAGACCCAGTACTTC
TRBV27	TRBD1	-	TRBJ2-7	CASSPLDRGQGEQYF	TGTGCCAGCAGTCCGCTTGACAGGGGGCAGGGCGAGCAGTACTTC
TRBV28	TRBD1	once	TRBJ1-2	CASSSSGGALPYGYTF	TGTGCCAGCAGTTCATCAGGGGGCGCGCTTCCCTATGGCTACACCTTC
TRBV9	-	-	TRBJ2-7	CASSVESRQVMGEQYF	TGTGCCAGCAGCGTAGAGAGTCGACAGGTGATGGGAGAGCAGTACTTC
TRBV10-3	TRBD1	-	TRBJ1-1	CAISFDRENTEAFF	TGTGCCATCAGCTTCGACAGGGAGAACACTGAAGCTTTCTTT
TRBV30	-	-	TRBJ1-2	CAWEPGGLGGYTF	TGTGCCTGGGAGCCCGGGGGGCTTGGTGGCTACACCTTC
TRBV27	-	-	TRBJ1-5	CASSLWGSSQPQHF	TGTGCCAGCAGTTTATGGGGCTCGAGTCAGCCCCAGCATTTT
TRBV5-1	-	-	TRBJ1-1	CASSFQGLNTEAFF	TGCGCCAGCAGCTTTCAGGGGCTGAACACTGAAGCTTTCTTT
TRBV5-1	-	few	TRBJ1-1	CASSLGTMNTEAFF	TGCGCCAGCAGCTTGGGGACAATGAACACTGAAGCTTTCTTT
TRBV29-1	TRBD2	-	TRBJ2-1	CSHESGGYNEQFF	TGCAGCCACGAGTCGGGAGGCTACAATGAGCAGTTCTTC
TRBV7-9	TRBD1	-	TRBJ2-5	CASSLGDRRGETQYF	TGTGCCAGCAGCTTAGGGGACAGGAGGGGGGAGACCCAGTACTTC
TRBV30	-	-	TRBJ2-3	CAWRRGGAVPDTQYF	TGTGCCTGGAGGAGAGGTGGGGCAGTCCCAGATACGCAGTATTTT
TRBV5-4	-	once	TRBJ1-1	CASSLAVQANTEAFF	TGTGCCAGCAGCTTGGCCGTGCAGGCAAACACTGAAGCTTTCTTT
TRBV14	TRBD2	-	TRBJ2-3	CASSQDSTSGRARTDTQYF	TGTGCCAGCAGCCAAGATAGTACTAGCGGGAGGGCCCGCACAGATACGCAGTATTTT
TRBV7-9	-	-	TRBJ2-2	CASTSGATYWDTGELFF	TGTGCCAGCACCTCAGGGGCTACCTACTGGGACACCGGGGAGCTGTTTTTT
TRBV6-6	-	-	TRBJ1-4	CASSPQWEKLFF	TGTGCCAGCAGTCCCCAGTGGGAAAAACTGTTTTTT
TRBV7-2	TRBD1	-	TRBJ2-7	CASSSDRGHSYEQYF	TGTGCCAGCAGCTCGGACAGGGGGCATTCTTACGAGCAGTACTTC
TRBV7-2	TRBD2	-	TRBJ2-5	CASSLGLAGVETQYF	TGTGCCAGCAGCTTAGGGCTAGCGGGAGTCGAGACCCAGTACTTC